This T cell receptor (beta chain) was identified in a study of cytomegalovirus exposure and HLA in healthy donors. The primer mix had 60 Vbeta and 13 Jbeta primers. TCRdb keeps only in-frame clones here, not all; method: immunoSEQ multiplex PCR. The sample has more than 80,000 clones, about 75% seen once. The source of this sequence is a male donor in good health and CMV-seropositive. The source material was PBMCs.

CDR3 in DNA: TGTGCCGCACAGGGTTACACAGATACGCAGTATTTT. Its protein is CAAQGYTDTQYF. This chain uses TRBV28 with TRBJ2-3, with D perhaps TRBD1 (6 bases). The CDR3 consists of 12 residues. The V end lost 11 bases, the J end lost 2 bases, and 11 bases lay between the germline ends. In germline, CDR1 is MDHEN, CDR2 SYDVKM.